The clone carrying this T cell receptor (beta chain) was detected once. V dropped 4 bases and J dropped 1 base, with 4 bases sitting between them. In germline, CDR1 is MNHNY, CDR2 SVGAGI (reference sequence). This CDR3 contains 13 residues. Authors' data handling: The authors estimated nucleated cell counts from reference gene primer amplification. Sequencing used immunoSEQ multiplex PCR; TCRdb keeps in-frame clones, though not all of them. The D gene and trimming were derived from the DNA, and the V and J assignments and clone size from that table. The sample holds some 110,000 clones, approximately 85% seen once. The sample belongs to a study of blood T cell repertoires in COVID-19.

Sample: peripheral blood. The sequence was collected from a woman aged 80 or over with COVID-19, enrolled during active disease. This chain links TRBV6-6 with TRBJ1-4; the D is unclear. The CDR3 protein is CASSSGTNEKLFF. The CDR3 bases are TGTGCCAGCAGTTCAGGAACTAATGAAAAACTGTTTTTT.